This T cell receptor beta chain was identified in a study of Graves' ophthalmopathy and Graves' hyperthyroidism. As the template, RNA transcripts were used to amplify TCR beta CDR3 regions. Amplification began with first-round RT-PCR using HTBI primers, then second-round multiplex PCR was performed. One entry per CDR3 protein results from TCRdb running MiXCR on the multiplex PCR reads. The sample has 400,000 to 450,000 distinct CDR3 sequences, 20% to 25% seen once; the top ten hold 3%. This CDR3 is 14 amino acids long. Germline-derived CDR1 and CDR2 are PRHDT and FYEKMQ (reference sequence). Trimming removed 4 bases from V and 2 bases from J, with 11 bases in between. Hyperthyroidism patients had new diagnoses, durations under 2 months, and ages of 18 to 65.

This clonotype was sampled from a woman aged 18-29 years with stable Graves' hyperthyroidism. The chain combines TRBV13 with TRBJ1-2; D not resolved. The sequencing sample was made of peripheral blood. The CDR3 here is CASSSRSENYGYTF. Here the CDR3 DNA reads TGTGCCAGCAGCTCCAGGTCGGAAAACTATGGCTACACCTTC.